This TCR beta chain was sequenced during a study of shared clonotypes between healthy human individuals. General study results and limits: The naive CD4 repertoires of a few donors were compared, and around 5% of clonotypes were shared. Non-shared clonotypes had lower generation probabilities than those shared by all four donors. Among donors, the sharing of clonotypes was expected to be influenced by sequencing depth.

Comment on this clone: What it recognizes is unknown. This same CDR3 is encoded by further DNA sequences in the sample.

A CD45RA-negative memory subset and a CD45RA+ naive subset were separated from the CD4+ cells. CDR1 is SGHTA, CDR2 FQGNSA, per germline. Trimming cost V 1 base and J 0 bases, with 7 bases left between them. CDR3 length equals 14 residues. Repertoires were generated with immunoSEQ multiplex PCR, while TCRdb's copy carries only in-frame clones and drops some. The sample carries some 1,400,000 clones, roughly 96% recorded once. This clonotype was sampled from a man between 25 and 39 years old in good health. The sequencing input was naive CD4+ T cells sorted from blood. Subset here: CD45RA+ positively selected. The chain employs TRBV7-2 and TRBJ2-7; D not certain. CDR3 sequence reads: CASSLGRLSYEQYF. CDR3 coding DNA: TGTGCCAGCAGCTTAGGCAGGCTCTCCTACGAGCAGTACTTC.